This T cell receptor (beta chain) was found in a study of control samples from healthy donors and cancer patients. TCRdb keeps only in-frame clones here, not all; method: immunoSEQ multiplex PCR. The sample has 150,000 to 200,000 clones, about 92% seen once; the top ten hold 1.4%. Germline CDR1 SGHTS, CDR2 YDEGEE. This CDR3 has 15 amino acids. Trimming took off 5 bases at V and 0 bases at J, with 12 bases between the two ends. The chain couples TRBV5-8 to TRBJ1-5; D remains ambiguous. The sample comprised blood. This sequence originates from a man younger than 40 in good health. CDR3 sequence: CASRVRGNSNQPQHF. The CDR3 DNA follows: TGTGCCAGCAGGGTCCGGGGAAATAGCAATCAGCCCCAGCATTTT. The entire variable domain, with the rest obtained from reference TRBV5-8 and TRBJ1-5, is as follows: EAGVTQSPTHLIKTRGQQATLRCSPISGHTSVYWYQQALGLGLQFLLWYDEGEERNRGNFPPRFSGRQFPNYSSELNVNALELEDSALYLCASRVRGNSNQPQHFGDGTRLSIL.